This is a list of T cell receptor beta chains from one sample in a study of blood T cell repertoires in COVID-19. Assay used: immunoSEQ multiplex PCR; TCRdb lists only in-frame clones, some missing. Here the sample spans about 160,000 clones, 82% being singletons. Sequencing input: peripheral blood. Receptors originate from a woman of 80 years or more with acute or convalescent COVID-19. Each CDR3 is given with its conserved first and last residue. The order of the fields is J gene, D gene, CDR3 length, V gene, clone size, CDR3 protein, CDR3 DNA. The D gene is left open where the match is weak. Size values are once, few and many counts, or a class for expanded clones, and some rows have none.

TRBJ2-3,TRBD2,12,TRBV10-3,.,CAIAGSTDTQYF,TGTGCCATAGCGGGAAGCACAGATACGCAGTATTTT
TRBJ2-7,.,13,TRBV27,.,CASSLQGSYEQYF,TGTGCCAGCAGCCTACAGGGCTCCTACGAGCAGTACTTC
TRBJ2-1,.,12,TRBV6-2/TRBV6-3,.,CASSWLYNEQFF,TGTGCCAGCAGTTGGCTCTACAATGAGCAGTTCTTC
TRBJ1-4,TRBD1,15,TRBV28,few,CASSLQGAANEKLFF,TGTGCCAGCAGTTTACAGGGGGCTGCTAATGAAAAACTGTTTTTT
TRBJ1-2,.,15,TRBV9,.,CASSRRLRQFYGYTF,TGTGCCAGCAGCCGTAGATTGAGACAGTTCTATGGCTACACCTTC
TRBJ1-2,TRBD1,15,TRBV27,.,CASSPWDRVDYGYTF,TGTGCCAGCAGTCCCTGGGACAGGGTCGACTATGGCTACACCTTC
TRBJ1-2,.,13,TRBV6-6,.,CASSSADRVGYTF,TGTGCCAGCAGTTCCGCGGATCGTGTGGGCTACACCTTC
TRBJ1-4,TRBD1,13,TRBV6-6,.,CASQGQKNEKLFF,TGTGCCAGCCAGGGACAGAAAAATGAAAAACTGTTTTTT
TRBJ1-1,TRBD1,13,TRBV30,.,CAWSVDRGTEAFF,TGTGCCTGGAGTGTGGACAGGGGAACTGAAGCTTTCTTT
TRBJ1-2,TRBD1,13,TRBV18,.,CASSPGQGYGYTF,TGTGCCAGCTCCCCGGGACAGGGCTACGGCTACACCTTC
TRBJ1-1,.,14,TRBV11-2,.,CASSFPEVNTEAFF,TGTGCCAGCAGCTTCCCGGAGGTGAACACTGAAGCTTTCTTT
TRBJ2-1,TRBD1,15,TRBV5-4,.,CASSLELGQTNEQFF,TGTGCCAGCAGCTTGGAATTGGGACAGACCAATGAGCAGTTCTTC
TRBJ2-1,.,16,TRBV27,many,CASSLSGDLSSMKQFF,TGTGCCAGCAGTTTATCGGGAGACCTTAGCTCGATGAAGCAGTTCTTC
TRBJ1-3,.,17,TRBV19,.,CASSNGRREGPGNTIYF,TGTGCCAGTAGTAACGGGCGCCGAGAGGGCCCAGGAAACACCATATATTTT
TRBJ1-5,.,15,TRBV19,.,CASSIMGAQGQPQHF,TGTGCCAGTAGTATAATGGGGGCGCAGGGCCAGCCCCAGCATTTT
TRBJ1-2,.,13,TRBV19,.,CASSKEATYGYTF,TGTGCCAGTAGCAAGGAGGCGACCTATGGCTACACCTTC
TRBJ2-3,.,15,TRBV5-4,.,CASSFDARSTDTQYF,TGTGCCAGCAGCTTTGACGCGAGGAGCACAGATACGCAGTATTTT
TRBJ2-7,TRBD2,14,TRBV7-8,.,CASSRGREYYEQYF,TGTGCCAGCAGCCGTGGGCGGGAGTACTACGAGCAGTACTTC
TRBJ1-2,TRBD1,15,TRBV5-4,.,CASSLRTGFQYGYTF,TGTGCCAGCAGCTTGAGGACAGGCTTCCAATATGGCTACACCTTC
TRBJ2-3,TRBD2,15,TRBV6-2/TRBV6-3,.,CASSYRLASTDTQYF,TGTGCCAGCAGTTACCGACTAGCGAGCACAGATACGCAGTATTTT
TRBJ2-3,.,13,TRBV3-1/TRBV3-2,.,CASSQGGYGQLYF,TGTGCCAGCAGCCAAGGAGGGTACGGGCAGTTGTATTTT
TRBJ1-1,.,14,TRBV5-1,.,CASSSTGLGTEAFF,TGCGCCAGCAGCTCAACAGGGCTTGGGACTGAAGCTTTCTTT
TRBJ1-2,TRBD1,13,TRBV4-1,.,CASSQEGGAGYTF,TGCGCCAGCAGCCAAGAAGGGGGCGCGGGCTACACCTTC
TRBJ2-5,TRBD2,16,TRBV11-2,.,CASSLGEGAVGETQYF,TGTGCCAGCAGCTTAGGGGAGGGCGCGGTGGGAGAGACCCAGTACTTC
TRBJ2-3,TRBD1,15,TRBV30,.,CAWSGRQGSTDTQYF,TGTGCCTGGAGTGGTAGACAGGGGAGCACAGATACGCAGTATTTT
TRBJ2-2,.,14,TRBV5-1,.,CASSFSQNTGELFF,TGCGCCAGCAGCTTTAGCCAGAACACCGGGGAGCTGTTTTTT
TRBJ2-2,TRBD1,15,TRBV19,.,CASSSWTGNTGELFF,TGTGCCAGTAGTAGCTGGACAGGGAACACCGGGGAGCTGTTTTTT
TRBJ2-5,.,13,TRBV7-2,.,CASSLGGQETQYF,TGTGCCAGCAGCTTAGGCGGTCAAGAGACCCAGTACTTC
TRBJ1-2,.,14,TRBV7-9,.,CASSSWGRADGYTF,TGTGCCAGCAGCTCCTGGGGCAGGGCAGATGGCTACACCTTC
TRBJ1-4,TRBD1,19,TRBV9,.,CASSVGFPGQGEANEKLFF,TGTGCCAGCAGCGTAGGCTTTCCGGGACAGGGAGAGGCTAATGAAAAACTGTTTTTT
TRBJ1-2,TRBD1,13,TRBV5-8,.,CASSLTGGEGYTF,TGTGCCAGCAGCTTGACAGGGGGAGAGGGCTACACCTTC
TRBJ2-1,TRBD2,16,TRBV12-5,.,CASVPPSGTSYNEQFF,TGTGCTAGTGTTCCCCCAAGCGGGACGTCCTACAATGAGCAGTTCTTC
TRBJ2-3,.,16,TRBV7-9,once,CASSPSRLGAADTQYF,TGTGCCAGCAGCCCCAGTCGGTTAGGAGCTGCAGATACGCAGTATTTT
TRBJ2-7,.,13,TRBV11-2,.,CASSSLSSYEQYF,TGTGCCAGCAGCTCCCTAAGCTCCTACGAGCAGTACTTC
TRBJ2-5,TRBD1,14,TRBV28,.,CASSSGTGKETQYF,TGTGCCAGCAGTTCCGGGACAGGGAAAGAGACCCAGTACTTC
TRBJ2-7,.,14,TRBV19,.,CASSPRQWDYEQYF,TGTGCCAGTAGTCCCAGACAGTGGGACTACGAGCAGTACTTC
TRBJ2-7,.,13,TRBV2,.,CASSVSLLYEQYF,TGTGCCAGCAGTGTATCCCTCCTGTACGAGCAGTACTTC
TRBJ2-3,.,16,TRBV5-6,.,CASSLWSGPKTDTQYF,TGTGCCAGCAGCCTCTGGAGCGGACCTAAGACAGATACGCAGTATTTT
TRBJ2-3,TRBD2,16,TRBV5-1,.,CASSKGLAGDTDTQYF,TGCGCCAGCAGCAAGGGACTAGCGGGAGACACAGATACGCAGTATTTT
TRBJ1-2,.,17,TRBV3-1/TRBV3-2,.,CASSQESFETANYGYTF,TGTGCCAGCAGCCAAGAGAGTTTTGAGACAGCTAACTATGGCTACACCTTC
TRBJ2-1,.,12,TRBV5-4,.,CASSFDYSEQFF,TGTGCCAGCAGCTTCGACTATTCCGAGCAGTTCTTC
TRBJ2-3,TRBD1,16,TRBV3-1/TRBV3-2,.,CASSSRQGDTTDTQYF,TGTGCCAGCAGCTCCCGGCAGGGGGATACCACAGATACGCAGTATTTT
TRBJ1-2,TRBD1,14,TRBV5-1,.,CASSTGTGKYGYTF,TGCGCCAGCAGCACCGGGACAGGGAAGTATGGCTACACCTTC
TRBJ2-7,TRBD1,15,TRBV27,.,CASRVRDSDHYEQYF,TGTGCCAGCAGGGTCCGGGACAGCGATCACTACGAGCAGTACTTC
TRBJ2-5,.,9,TRBV19,.,CASRETQYF,TGTGCCAGTCGGGAGACCCAGTACTTC
TRBJ1-6,TRBD1,16,TRBV6-2/TRBV6-3,once,CASSSYVGTANSPLHF,TGTGCCAGCAGTTCATACGTCGGGACAGCAAATTCACCCCTCCACTTT
TRBJ2-2,TRBD1,17,TRBV6-2/TRBV6-3,once,CASSYYRGRGNTGELFF,TGTGCCAGCAGTTATTACAGGGGGAGAGGTAACACCGGGGAGCTGTTTTTT
TRBJ1-5,TRBD1,14,TRBV15,.,CATSANRGNQPQHF,TGTGCCACCAGCGCAAACAGGGGAAATCAGCCCCAGCATTTT
TRBJ2-4,.,14,TRBV4-3,.,CASSQDDNKNIQYF,TGCGCCAGCAGCCAAGACGACAACAAAAACATTCAGTACTTC
TRBJ2-7,TRBD2,14,TRBV5-4,.,CASSAWTSSNEQYF,TGTGCCAGCAGCGCCTGGACTAGCTCTAACGAGCAGTACTTC
TRBJ1-2,.,15,TRBV6-5,.,CASSPSAGLAYGYTF,TGTGCCAGCAGTCCCTCCGCAGGGCTGGCCTATGGCTACACCTTC
TRBJ2-7,.,14,TRBV5-1,.,CASSQPDLSYEQYF,TGCGCCAGCAGCCAGCCGGACTTATCCTACGAGCAGTACTTC
TRBJ1-1,.,16,TRBV18,once,CASSPRIPSLNTEAFF,TGTGCCAGCTCACCACGAATTCCCAGTTTAAACACTGAAGCTTTCTTT
TRBJ2-1,TRBD2,13,TRBV30,.,CAWELTSAHEQFF,TGTGCCTGGGAGCTAACTAGCGCCCATGAGCAGTTCTTC
TRBJ2-1,TRBD2,16,TRBV19,.,CASSTWTSGRDDEQFF,TGTGCCAGTAGTACCTGGACTAGCGGGAGGGACGATGAGCAGTTCTTC
TRBJ2-1,TRBD2,16,TRBV11-2,.,CASSLGLAGSYNEQFF,TGTGCCAGCAGCTTAGGACTAGCGGGATCCTACAATGAGCAGTTCTTC
TRBJ1-4,.,14,TRBV7-2,.,CASSLFEGPGKLFF,TGTGCCAGCAGCTTGTTTGAGGGTCCTGGAAAACTGTTTTTT
TRBJ1-1,.,15,TRBV15,once,CATSRGKQGRTEAFF,TGTGCCACCAGCAGAGGAAAGCAGGGTCGAACTGAAGCTTTCTTT
TRBJ1-2,.,11,TRBV25-1,.,CASSKSGGYTF,TGTGCCAGCAGTAAGAGCGGTGGCTACACCTTC